What follows is one TCR beta chain and its context. This record belongs to a study of T-cell memory formation after mild COVID-19. TCRdb used MiXCR to reprocess the 5' RACE reads, holding one entry per CDR3 protein. The sample carries 100,000 to 150,000 distinct CDR3 sequences, approximately 6.2% recorded once. V gave up 5 bases and J gave up 0 bases, with 17 bases separating them. Per germline, CDR1 MNHEY and CDR2 SMNVEV (reference sequence). The CDR3 spans 16 residues. The chain recombines TRBV27 with TRBJ2-7, with D maybe TRBD2 (5 bases). This TCR was recovered from an adult woman who had mild COVID-19 (a few samples of this study predate the infection). Cell type and time point are not known. Input material: PBMCs or a T cell subset sorted from them (not recorded which). This CDR3 reads CASSPLGAALSYEQYF. The DNA of the CDR3 is TGTGCCAGCAGTCCCCTAGGAGCGGCCCTCTCCTACGAGCAGTACTTC.